This paragraph reports one T cell receptor (beta chain). Authors' processing steps: Estimates of nucleated cell counts were drawn from the amplification of reference gene primers. The method was immunoSEQ multiplex PCR; TCRdb's version includes in-frame clones alone and lacks a portion of them. V and J calls and clone size are copied from that table; D and trimming were computed from the DNA. The repertoire holds tens of thousands of clones, with 80% to 95% as singletons. This sample was taken from a study of blood T cell repertoires in COVID-19. The wider study: T cells, B-cell-depleted T cells, or PBMCs provided the cDNA or gDNA that served as material.

Trimming cost V 0 bases and J 2 bases; bases outside gene matches: 9. Germline V CDR1 and CDR2: SGDLS, YYNGEE. The CDR3 has 17 amino acids. This chain uses TRBV9 with TRBJ2-5, with 8 bases lining up with TRBD2. The sample comprised peripheral blood. This TCR was recovered from a man in his 60s with acute or convalescent COVID-19. The CDR3 sequence is CASSVGVTGGGQETQYF. For the CDR3, the DNA is TGTGCCAGCAGCGTAGGGGTGACGGGAGGGGGACAAGAGACCCAGTACTTC.